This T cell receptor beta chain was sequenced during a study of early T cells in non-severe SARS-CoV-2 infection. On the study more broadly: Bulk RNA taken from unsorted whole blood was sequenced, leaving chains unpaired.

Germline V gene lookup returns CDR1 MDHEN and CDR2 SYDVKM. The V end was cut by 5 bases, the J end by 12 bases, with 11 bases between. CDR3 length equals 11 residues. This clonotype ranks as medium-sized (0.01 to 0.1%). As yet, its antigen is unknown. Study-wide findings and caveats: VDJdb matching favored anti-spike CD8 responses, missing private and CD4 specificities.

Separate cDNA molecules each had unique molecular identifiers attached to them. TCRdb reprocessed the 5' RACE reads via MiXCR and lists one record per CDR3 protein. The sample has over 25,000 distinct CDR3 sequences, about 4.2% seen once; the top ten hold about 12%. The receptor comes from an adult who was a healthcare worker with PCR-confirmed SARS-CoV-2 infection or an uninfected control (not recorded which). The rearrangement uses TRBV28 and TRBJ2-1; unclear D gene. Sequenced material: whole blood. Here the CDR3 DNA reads TGTGCCAGCAGTGCAGGATCGAGGCAGTTCTTC. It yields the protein CASSAGSRQFF.